These 30 T cell receptor beta chains originate from one sample sequenced in a study of T cells in localized non-small cell lung cancer. Clones were read by immunoSEQ multiplex PCR, and TCRdb kept only the in-frame ones, dropping some. The profile shows roughly 1,600 clones, around a quarter of them singletons. The sequenced sample was normal lung tissue next to the tumor, obtained before any cancer treatment. The receptors were gathered from a female donor at least 60 years old with stage I squamous cell lung carcinoma.

The chain couples TRBV9 to TRBJ2-3; 11 bases are shared with TRBD2. V lost 0 bases and J lost 6; bases outside the gene matches: 18. This CDR3 spans 20 amino acids. CDR1 SGDLS and CDR2 YYNGEE come from the germline V gene. For the CDR3, the DNA is TGTGCCAGCAGCGTAGGTCCTAGCGGGGGGCCCCTGTCCCCGGCGGATACGCAGTATTTT. It specifies CASSVGPSGGPLSPADTQYF.

This clone came up a few times. Germline is not matched at one junction end, which may reflect a read error. V is TRBV6-8 and J is TRBJ1-5; the D is unclear. The CDR3 length is 14 residues. Germline assignment: CDR1 MNHGY and CDR2 SAAAGT. The CDR3 loop is CAISPEGSNQPQHF. The CDR3 DNA reads as TGTGCCATCAGTCCGGAGGGAAGCAATCAGCCCCAGCATTTT.

This chain links TRBV6-7 with TRBJ2-3, with D unclear. TRBV6-7 is placed among ORFs of uncertain function. The V end lost 6 bases, the J end lost 7 bases, and 8 bases lay between the germline ends. The CDR3 consists of 11 residues. DNA of the CDR3: TGTGCCAGCAGCGCCCGCTATACGCAGTATTTT. Translated: CASSARYTQYF.

The chain carries TRBV9 and TRBJ2-3, with no clear D. Germline CDR1 SGDLS, CDR2 YYNGEE. The V end lost 0 bases, the J end lost 4 bases, and 3 bases lay between the germline ends. The CDR3 totals 12 residues. DNA for the CDR3: TGTGCCAGCAGCGTAGACCCAGATACGCAGTATTTT. Amino acids: CASSVDPDTQYF.

The sample holds a few counts of this clone. The V and J genes are TRBV9 and TRBJ2-2, with 11 bases identical to TRBD1. This CDR3 has 16 residues. CDR1 is SGDLS, CDR2 YYNGEE, per germline. V was pared by 4 bases and J by 5 bases, with 7 bases of the junction left unmatched. CDR3 coding DNA: TGTGCCAGCAGCCCAGGGACAGGGGGAAGTACCGGGGAGCTGTTTTTT. Its translation is CASSPGTGGSTGELFF. The full variable domain, completed using reference TRBV9 and TRBJ2-2, is DSGVTQTPKHLITATGQRVTLRCSPRSGDLSVYWYQQSLDQGLQFLIQYYNGEERAKGNILERFSAQQFPDLHSELNLSSLELGDSALYFCASSPGTGGSTGELFFGEGSRLTVL.

This chain links TRBV14 with TRBJ2-7; 9 bases line up with TRBD1. CDR3 size: 14 residues. Looked up from germline, CDR1 is SGHDN and CDR2 is FVKESK. V was pared by 4 bases and J by 7 bases, with 8 bases of the junction left unmatched. CDR3: CASSLGQGFLEQYF. The CDR3 nucleotides are TGTGCCAGCAGCCTCGGACAGGGGTTTCTTGAGCAGTACTTC.

This clone is termed medium-sized. The chain has TRBV11-3 and TRBJ2-7, with D uncertain. This CDR3 is 14 amino acids long. CDR1 and CDR2 (germline): SGHNT, YENEEA. The V end was cut by 4 bases, the J end by 0 bases, with 10 bases between. The CDR3 sequence: CASSSGSSSYEQYF. The CDR3 DNA follows: TGTGCCAGCAGCTCCGGGTCGAGCTCCTACGAGCAGTACTTC.

This clone was counted between two and nine times. This chain uses TRBV6-4 with TRBJ2-7; D assignment may be TRBD1 or TRBD2 (5 bases each). The V end lost 8 bases, the J end lost 0 bases, and 11 bases lay between the germline ends. The CDR3 sequence is 13 residues long. The germline CDR1 and CDR2 sequences are MRHNA and SNTAGT. The CDR3: CASESGSSYEQYF. Here the CDR3 DNA reads TGTGCCAGCGAGTCAGGGAGCTCCTACGAGCAGTACTTC.

The chain uses TRBV30 and TRBJ1-3; D might be TRBD1 (6 bases). This CDR3 comprises 14 residues. Deletions cut 2 bases from V and 2 bases from J, with 10 bases between. Germline values: CDR1 GTSNPN, CDR2 SVGIG (reference sequence). CDR3 loop: CAWSPGQTGNTIYF. The CDR3 DNA follows: TGTGCCTGGAGTCCCGGACAGACTGGAAACACCATATATTTT.

This clone was detected only a few times. The chain uses TRBV30 and TRBJ2-2; 10 nucleotides agree with TRBD1. Trimming at V came to 1 base and at J to 4 bases, leaving 6 bases not matched to a gene. CDR3 length: 16 residues. CDR1 is GTSNPN and CDR2 is SVGIG in the germline V gene (reference sequence). The CDR3 DNA follows: TGTGCCTGGAGTGCTCCGGGACAGGGGTTCACCGGGGAGCTGTTTTTT. This gives the protein CAWSAPGQGFTGELFF.

This chain joins TRBV4-1 and TRBJ1-1; D perhaps matches TRBD1 (5 bases). Trimming shortened V by 2 bases and J by 2 bases, and 21 bases separated the two germline ends. The CDR3 consists of 18 residues. Germline lookup yields CDR1 MGHRA and CDR2 YSYEKL. The DNA for the CDR3 is TGCGCCAGCAGCCAAAGGGGCAGTAAGACGGTAATTAACACTGAAGCTTTCTTT. This translates into CASSQRGSKTVINTEAFF.

The chain has TRBV6-8 and TRBJ2-7; D unresolved. Deletions cut 0 bases from V and 1 base from J, with 7 bases between. The length of the CDR3 is 14 residues. CDR1 and CDR2 (germline): MNHGY, SAAAGT. The DNA of the CDR3 is TGTGCCAGCAGTTACTCAGGCAGGTCCTACGAGCAGTACTTC. This sequence encodes CASSYSGRSYEQYF.

This chain joins TRBV9 and TRBJ1-1; D unresolved. The CDR3 loop spans 12 amino acids. Trimming left V 5 bases short and J 7 bases short, with 12 bases between. The germline V gene has CDR1 SGDLS and CDR2 YYNGEE. In nucleotides, the CDR3 is TGTGCCAGCAGTTCGAGGAGGGATGAAGCTTTCTTT. This gives the protein CASSSRRDEAFF.

This clone was detected only a few times. The chain links TRBV7-1 to TRBJ2-1; maybe TRBD2 (6 bases). TRBV7-1 falls under the ORF class, with uncertain function. Trimming stripped 4 bases from V and 10 bases from J, with 14 bases between. The CDR3 runs to 13 residues. CDR3 protein: CASSLVLGLEQFF. DNA of the CDR3: TGTGCCAGCAGCTTAGTGTTAGGACTAGAGCAGTTCTTC.

The V call is TRBV14, the J call TRBJ1-4; 7 bases agree with TRBD1. The CDR3 loop spans 16 amino acids. Germline V lookup: CDR1 SGHDN, CDR2 FVKESK. V was pared by 3 bases and J by 5 bases, with 9 bases of the junction left unmatched. CDR3 sequence (DNA): TGTGCCAGCAGCCAGCTTGCCGGGACAGAGAATGAAAAACTGTTTTTT. Its protein product is CASSQLAGTENEKLFF.

V is TRBV30 and J is TRBJ2-3; D is unresolved. V lost 3 bases and J lost 8, with 9 bases in between. The CDR3 loop spans 11 amino acids. Germline assignment: CDR1 GTSNPN and CDR2 SVGIG (reference sequence). The DNA of the CDR3 is TGTGCCTGGAGCCAGAGTAGTACGCAGTATTTT. It encodes CAWSQSSTQYF.

The sample holds a few counts of this clone. V is TRBV7-5 and J is TRBJ2-7; the D call of TRBD2 is as the table states it, not checked on the DNA. TRBV7-5 is recorded as a pseudogene. This CDR3 region has 15 residues. In DNA, the CDR3 is TGTGCCAGCAGCTTAGTGGTCAGCGCCGCCCGAGAGCAGTACTTC. Translated, it gives CASSLVVSAAREQYF.

Within the sample, this clone is large (0.1 to 1%). The genes are TRBV9 and TRBJ1-6, with 9 bases identical to TRBD1. The CDR3 spans 14 residues. J lost 12 bases, V lost 5 bases, and 9 bases had no gene match. The V gene's germline CDR1 is SGDLS and CDR2 YYNGEE. In nucleotides, the CDR3 is TGTGCCAGCAGGCCGGGACAGGGCTTTTTACCCCTCCACTTT. Protein: CASRPGQGFLPLHF.

By share, this clone counts as large. The V gene is TRBV6-8, the J gene TRBJ1-2; no clear D gene. V lost 8 bases and J 6 bases, leaving 16 bases between the germline ends. The CDR3 covers 13 residues. CDR1 is MNHGY and CDR2 is SAAAGT in the germline V gene. This CDR3 is CASRFGRADGYTF. DNA of the CDR3: TGTGCCAGCCGCTTTGGGAGGGCCGATGGCTACACCTTC.

The J gene is TRBJ2-1, the V gene TRBV30; tentative D call: TRBD1 (5 bases). Germline loops: CDR1 GTSNPN, CDR2 SVGIG (reference sequence). The CDR3 has 13 residues. Deletions cut 2 bases from V and 2 bases from J, with 7 bases between. The CDR3 sequence: CAWSIRAYNEQFF. CDR3 nucleotides: TGTGCCTGGAGTATCAGGGCCTACAATGAGCAGTTCTTC.

CDR3 loop: CASIRDRSREQFF. The DNA for the CDR3 is TGTGCCAGCATTCGGGACAGGTCCCGCGAGCAGTTCTTC. The V gene is TRBV9, the J gene TRBJ2-1; 8 bases line up with TRBD1. V trimming: 6 bases; J trimming: 10 bases; junction bases outside the gene matches: 9. Germline V gives CDR1 SGDLS, CDR2 YYNGEE. This CDR3 region has 13 residues.

V gene TRBV6-8 combines with J gene TRBJ2-3; possibly TRBD2 for D (6 bases). V shed 5 bases and J shed 5 bases, with 11 bases lying between them. CDR3 size: 13 residues. Germline V gene lookup returns CDR1 MNHGY and CDR2 SAAAGT. The CDR3: CASSPLGGDTQYF. Here the CDR3 DNA reads TGTGCCAGCAGTCCTCTCGGGGGAGATACGCAGTATTTT.

The genes are TRBV6-8 and TRBJ1-2; D perhaps matches TRBD1 (5 bases). This CDR3 is 14 amino acids long. The V end was cut by 0 bases, the J end by 3 bases, with 8 bases between. CDR1 MNHGY and CDR2 SAAAGT come from the germline V gene. CDR3 in amino acids: CASSYSVQDYGYTF. In nucleotides, the CDR3 is TGTGCCAGCAGTTACTCGGTACAGGACTATGGCTACACCTTC.

This chain uses TRBV29-1 with TRBJ2-7, with D possibly matching TRBD1 (6 bases). The V end was cut by 2 bases, the J end by 6 bases, with 17 bases between. Germline-derived CDR1 and CDR2 are SQVTM and ANQGSEA. The CDR3 has 14 amino acids. The CDR3 loop reads CSVERRQGTREQYF. CDR3 coding DNA: TGCAGCGTTGAACGTCGCCAGGGGACGCGCGAGCAGTACTTC.

This clone is categorized as medium-sized (0.01 to 0.1%). The V call is TRBV11-3, the J call TRBJ1-6; no reliable D call. The CDR3 extends over 16 amino acids. V lost 2 bases, J lost 4 bases, and 12 bases lay in between. In germline, CDR1 is SGHNT, CDR2 YENEEA. The DNA for the CDR3 is TGTGCCAGCAGCTTATTCCCAGAAAATTATAATTCACCCCTCCACTTT. Translating it yields CASSLFPENYNSPLHF.

This clone showed up just a few times. The V call is TRBV1, the J call TRBJ2-3; TRBD1, the table's D call, lacks a check against the DNA. TRBV1 is a documented pseudogene. This CDR3 has 13 amino acids. CDR3: CASSQDDRDTQYF. The DNA of the CDR3 is TGCGCCAGCAGCCAAGATGACAGGGATACGCAGTATTTT.

This clone was observed a few times. The chain recombines TRBV6-8 with TRBJ2-6, with D unclear. Trimming took off 5 bases at V and 0 bases at J, with 2 bases between the two ends. The CDR3 runs 13 residues. Looked up from germline, CDR1 is MNHGY and CDR2 is SAAAGT. The CDR3 loop reads CASSSSGANVLTF. The CDR3 nucleotides read TGTGCCAGCAGTAGCTCTGGGGCCAACGTCCTGACTTTC.

This chain uses TRBV11-3 with TRBJ1-4; TRBD1 is a possible D gene (5 bases). CDR3 length equals 15 residues. Per the germline V gene, CDR1 is SGHNT and CDR2 is YENEEA. V gave up 3 bases and J gave up 0 bases, with 8 bases separating them. CDR3 protein: CASSLGGATNEKLFF. Written as DNA, the CDR3 is TGTGCCAGCAGCTTGGGGGGTGCAACTAATGAAAAACTGTTTTTT.

A few counts support this clone. The chain couples TRBV29-1 to TRBJ2-5, with D perhaps given as TRBD1 or TRBD2 (5 bases each). V was pared by 8 bases and J by 5 bases, with 15 bases between. CDR1 is SQVTM and CDR2 is ANQGSEA in the germline V gene. The CDR3 is 12 residues long. CDR3 in amino acids: CSSLRGMETQYF. DNA for the CDR3: TGCAGCTCCTTGAGGGGTATGGAGACCCAGTACTTC.

This clone was observed a few times. V gene TRBV19 combines with J gene TRBJ1-1, with D unresolved. The CDR3 totals 14 residues. V was clipped by 4 bases and J by 4 bases, with 13 bases between them. Germline V lookup: CDR1 LNHDA, CDR2 SQIVND (reference sequence). The CDR3: CASSSYLVSTEAFF. DNA of the CDR3: TGTGCCAGTAGTAGTTATCTGGTGAGCACTGAAGCTTTCTTT. Together with reference TRBV19 and TRBJ1-1, the CDR3 gives the full variable domain: DGGITQSPKYLFRKEGQNVTLSCEQNLNHDAMYWYRQDPGQGLRLIYYSQIVNDFQKGDIAEGYSVSREKKESFPLTVTSAQKNPTAFYLCASSSYLVSTEAFFGQGTRLTVV.